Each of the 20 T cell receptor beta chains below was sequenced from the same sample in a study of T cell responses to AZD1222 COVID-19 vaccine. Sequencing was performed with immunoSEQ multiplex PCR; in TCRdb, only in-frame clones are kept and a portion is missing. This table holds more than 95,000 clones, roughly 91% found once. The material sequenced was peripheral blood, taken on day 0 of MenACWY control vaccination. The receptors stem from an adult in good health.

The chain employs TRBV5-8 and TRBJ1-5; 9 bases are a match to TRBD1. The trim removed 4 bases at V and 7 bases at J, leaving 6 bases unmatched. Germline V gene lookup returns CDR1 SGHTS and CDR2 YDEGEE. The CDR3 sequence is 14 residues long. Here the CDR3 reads CASSKGQGRQPQHF. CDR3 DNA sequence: TGTGCCAGCAGCAAAGGACAGGGGAGGCAGCCCCAGCATTTT.

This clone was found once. CDR3 loop: CASSLRTGAFVNEQFF. CDR3 nucleotide sequence: TGTGCCAGCAGTCTCAGGACAGGGGCGTTCGTCAATGAGCAGTTCTTC. The chain couples TRBV6-2 or TRBV6-3 to TRBJ2-1; 9 bases are a match to TRBD1. This CDR3 region has 16 residues. Germline-derived CDR1 and CDR2 are MNHEY and SVGEGT. V trimming: 5 bases; J trimming: 6 bases; junction bases outside the gene matches: 11.

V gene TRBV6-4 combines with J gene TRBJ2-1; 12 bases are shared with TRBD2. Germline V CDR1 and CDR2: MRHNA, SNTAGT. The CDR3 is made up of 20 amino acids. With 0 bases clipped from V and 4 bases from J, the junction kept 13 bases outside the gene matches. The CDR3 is CASSDSEMTGLAGGYNEQFF. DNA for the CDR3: TGTGCCAGCAGTGACTCGGAAATGACTGGGCTAGCGGGAGGGTACAATGAGCAGTTCTTC.

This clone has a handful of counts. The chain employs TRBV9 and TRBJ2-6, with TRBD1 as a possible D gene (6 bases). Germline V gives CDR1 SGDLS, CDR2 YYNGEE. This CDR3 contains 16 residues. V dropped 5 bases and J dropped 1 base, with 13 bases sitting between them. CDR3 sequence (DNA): TGTGCCAGCAGTCCCGGGACACCGTCTGGGGCCAACGTCCTGACTTTC. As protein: CASSPGTPSGANVLTF.

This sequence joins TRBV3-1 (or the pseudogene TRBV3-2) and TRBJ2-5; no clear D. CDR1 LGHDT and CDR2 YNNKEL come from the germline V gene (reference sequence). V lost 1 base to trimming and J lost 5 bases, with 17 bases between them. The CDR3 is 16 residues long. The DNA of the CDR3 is TGTGCCAGCAGCCAAGGGGGTACGGTAACCGGGGAGACCCAGTACTTC. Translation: CASSQGGTVTGETQYF.

The CDR3 sequence is CASSGNYGYTF. The CDR3 nucleotides are TGTGCCAGTAGCGGTAACTATGGCTACACCTTC. This chain connects TRBV19 to TRBJ1-2; unclear D gene. V shed 6 bases and J shed 1 base, with 3 bases lying between them. The CDR3 is 11 residues long. The germline CDR1 and CDR2 sequences are LNHDA and SQIVND (reference sequence). Combining the CDR3 with reference TRBV19 and TRBJ1-2 gives the whole variable domain DGGITQSPKYLFRKEGQNVTLSCEQNLNHDAMYWYRQDPGQGLRLIYYSQIVNDFQKGDIAEGYSVSREKKESFPLTVTSAQKNPTAFYLCASSGNYGYTFGSGTRLTVV.

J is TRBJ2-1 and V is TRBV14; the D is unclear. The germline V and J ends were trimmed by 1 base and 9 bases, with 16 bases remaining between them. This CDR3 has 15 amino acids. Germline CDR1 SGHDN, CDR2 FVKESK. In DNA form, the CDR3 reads TGTGCCAGCAGCCAAGTGGAATTTGGCCTTGGTGAGCAGTTCTTC. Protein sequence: CASSQVEFGLGEQFF.

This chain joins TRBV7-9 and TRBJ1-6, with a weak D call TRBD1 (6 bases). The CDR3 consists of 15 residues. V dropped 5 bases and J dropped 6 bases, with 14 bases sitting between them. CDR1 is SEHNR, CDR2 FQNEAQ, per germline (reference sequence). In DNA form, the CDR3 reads TGTGCCAGCAGCCCAGGACAGCTCACTAATTCACCCCTCCACTTT. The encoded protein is CASSPGQLTNSPLHF.

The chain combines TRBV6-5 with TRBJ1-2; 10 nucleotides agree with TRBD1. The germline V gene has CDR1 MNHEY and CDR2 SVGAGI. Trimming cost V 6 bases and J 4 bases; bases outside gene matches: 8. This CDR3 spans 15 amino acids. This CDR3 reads CASRRTTGGVYGYTF. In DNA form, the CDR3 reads TGTGCCAGCAGGCGGACGACAGGGGGCGTCTATGGCTACACCTTC.

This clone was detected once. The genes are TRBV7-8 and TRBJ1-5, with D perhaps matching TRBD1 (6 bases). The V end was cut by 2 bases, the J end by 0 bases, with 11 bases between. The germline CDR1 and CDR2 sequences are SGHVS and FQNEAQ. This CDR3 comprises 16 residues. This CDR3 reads CASSLRGRGSNQPQHF. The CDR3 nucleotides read TGTGCCAGCAGCTTACGGGGGCGCGGTAGCAATCAGCCCCAGCATTTT.

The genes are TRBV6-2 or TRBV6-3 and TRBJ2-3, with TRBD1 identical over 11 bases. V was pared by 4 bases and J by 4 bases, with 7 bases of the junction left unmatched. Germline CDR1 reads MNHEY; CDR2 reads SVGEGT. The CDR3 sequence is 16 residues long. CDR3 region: CASSFPGQGDADTQYF. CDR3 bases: TGTGCCAGCAGTTTTCCGGGACAGGGGGACGCAGATACGCAGTATTTT.

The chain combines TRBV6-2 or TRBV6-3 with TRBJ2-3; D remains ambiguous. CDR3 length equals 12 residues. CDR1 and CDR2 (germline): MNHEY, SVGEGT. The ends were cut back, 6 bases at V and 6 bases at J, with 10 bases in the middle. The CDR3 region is CASSPTSDTQYF. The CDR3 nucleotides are TGTGCCAGCAGCCCCACGAGTGATACGCAGTATTTT.

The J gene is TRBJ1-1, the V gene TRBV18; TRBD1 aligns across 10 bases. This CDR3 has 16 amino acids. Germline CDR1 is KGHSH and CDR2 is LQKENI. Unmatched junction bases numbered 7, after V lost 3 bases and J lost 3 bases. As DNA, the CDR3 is TGTGCCAGCTCACCGCGACAGGGGGCGGTTGACACTGAAGCTTTCTTT. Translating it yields CASSPRQGAVDTEAFF.

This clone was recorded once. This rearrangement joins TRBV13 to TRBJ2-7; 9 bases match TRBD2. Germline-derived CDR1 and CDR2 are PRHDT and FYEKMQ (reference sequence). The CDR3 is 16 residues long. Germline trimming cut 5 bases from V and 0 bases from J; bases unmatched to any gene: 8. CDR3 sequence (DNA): TGTGCCAGCAGCCCAGAGACTAGCGGAAGCTCCTACGAGCAGTACTTC. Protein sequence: CASSPETSGSSYEQYF.

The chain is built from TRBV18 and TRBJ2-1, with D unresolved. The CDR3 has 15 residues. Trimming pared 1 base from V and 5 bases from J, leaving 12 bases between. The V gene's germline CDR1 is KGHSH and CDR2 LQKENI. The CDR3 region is CASSPQPPINNEQFF. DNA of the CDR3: TGTGCCAGCTCACCACAACCCCCGATAAACAATGAGCAGTTCTTC.

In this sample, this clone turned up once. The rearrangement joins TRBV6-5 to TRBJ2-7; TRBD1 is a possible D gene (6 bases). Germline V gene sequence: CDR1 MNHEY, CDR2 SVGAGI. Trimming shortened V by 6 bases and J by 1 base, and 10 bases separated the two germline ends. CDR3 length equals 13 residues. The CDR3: CASRETGSYEQYF. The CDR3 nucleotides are TGTGCCAGCAGGGAGACAGGATCCTACGAGCAGTACTTC.

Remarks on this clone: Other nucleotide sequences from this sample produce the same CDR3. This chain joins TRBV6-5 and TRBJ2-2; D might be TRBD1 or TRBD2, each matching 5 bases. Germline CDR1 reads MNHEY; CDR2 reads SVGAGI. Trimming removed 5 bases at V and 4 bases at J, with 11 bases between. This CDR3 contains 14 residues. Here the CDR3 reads CASSRGRGTGELFF. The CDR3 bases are TGTGCCAGCAGTAGGGGCCGGGGCACCGGGGAGCTGTTTTTT.

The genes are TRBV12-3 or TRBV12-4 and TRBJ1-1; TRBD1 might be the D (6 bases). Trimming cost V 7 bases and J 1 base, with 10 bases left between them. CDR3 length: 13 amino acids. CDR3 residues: CASTGQQNTEAFF. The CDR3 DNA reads TGTGCCAGCACTGGACAGCAGAACACTGAAGCTTTCTTT.

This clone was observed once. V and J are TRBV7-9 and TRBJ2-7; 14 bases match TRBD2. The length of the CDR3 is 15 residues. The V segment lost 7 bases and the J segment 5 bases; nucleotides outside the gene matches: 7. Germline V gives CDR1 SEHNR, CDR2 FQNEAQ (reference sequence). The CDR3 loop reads CASTGLAGVSDEQYF. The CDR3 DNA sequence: TGTGCCAGCACGGGACTAGCGGGAGTATCCGACGAGCAGTACTTC. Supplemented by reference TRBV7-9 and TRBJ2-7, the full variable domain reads DTGVSQNPRHKITKRGQNVTFRCDPISEHNRLYWYRQTLGQGPEFLTYFQNEAQLEKSRLLSDRFSAERPKGSFSTLEIQRTEQGDSAMYLCASTGLAGVSDEQYFGPGTRLTVT.

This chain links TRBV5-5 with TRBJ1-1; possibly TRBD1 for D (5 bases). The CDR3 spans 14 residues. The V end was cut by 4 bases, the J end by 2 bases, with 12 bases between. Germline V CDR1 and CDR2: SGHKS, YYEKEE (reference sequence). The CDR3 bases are TGTGCCAGCAGCCCCGGGGACGCTAACACTGAAGCTTTCTTT. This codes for CASSPGDANTEAFF.